One sample yielded the 9 T cell receptor beta chains listed below, sequenced in a study of cytomegalovirus exposure and HLA in healthy donors (dated by TCRdb to about 2017). Receptors were amplified or captured by the immunoSEQ multiplex PCR assay. The multiplex PCR relied on a mix of 60 forward primers for TCR Vbeta segments and 13 reverse primers for TCR Jbeta segments. TCRdb holds this immuneACCESS table with in-frame rearrangements only. Some clones are missing; in checked studies, unresolved V genes explain under half, and the rest has no known cause. This sample is represented by about 50,000 clones; around 82% of them were singletons. The biggest ten clones account for more than 7% of the sample. The sequenced material came from PBMCs. Every receptor here comes from a man under 40 in good health and CMV-seropositive.

This clone was found a few times. This chain uses TRBV19 with TRBJ1-5; D is unclear. Germline CDR1 LNHDA, CDR2 SQIVND (reference sequence). Trimming removed 6 bases from V and 0 bases from J, with 6 bases in between. The CDR3 runs 13 residues. The CDR3 protein is CASRHHSNQPQHF. The CDR3 DNA reads TGTGCCAGTAGACACCATAGCAATCAGCCCCAGCATTTT.

The gene calls are TRBV15 and TRBJ1-2, with TRBD1 matching 7 bases. V lost 3 bases, J lost 5 bases, and 9 bases stayed unmatched. CDR1 LNHNV and CDR2 YYDKDF come from the germline V gene (reference sequence). The CDR3 consists of 15 residues. For the CDR3, the DNA is TGTGCCACCAGCAGCGATGACAGGGTGGGGTATGGCTACACCTTC. Protein product: CATSSDDRVGYGYTF. Variable domain in full (rest from reference TRBV15 and TRBJ1-2): DAMVIQNPRYQVTQFGKPVTLSCSQTLNHNVMYWYQQKSSQAPKLLFHYYDKDFNNEADTPDNFQSRRPNTSFCFLDIRSPGLGDTAMYLCATSSDDRVGYGYTFGSGTRLTVV.

Details on this clone: At one boundary the junction diverges from the germline segment, which might be a read error. The genes are TRBV7-3 and TRBJ2-7, with no clear D. The CDR3 is made up of 13 amino acids. Germline V CDR1 and CDR2: SGHTA, FQGTGA. CDR3 in amino acids: CASGLTGYYEQYF. CDR3 sequence (DNA): TGTGCCAGCGGCTTAACCGGGTACTACGAGCAGTACTTC.

This clone was recorded once. This chain connects TRBV5-4 to TRBJ1-6, with 9 nucleotides matching TRBD1. This CDR3 comprises 15 residues. The V gene's germline CDR1 is SGHNT and CDR2 YYREEE (reference sequence). The V gene end was trimmed by 3 bases and the J gene end by 10 bases; junction bases not matched to a gene: 8. CDR3 DNA sequence: TGTGCCAGCAGCTCTGGGACAGGGCGGTGGTCACCCCTCCACTTT. Amino acids: CASSSGTGRWSPLHF.

The chain couples TRBV9 to TRBJ1-5; possible D gene TRBD1, 5 bases. V was cut by 3 bases and J by 4 bases, with 11 bases left in between. The germline CDR1 and CDR2 sequences are SGDLS and YYNGEE. The CDR3 consists of 14 residues. The CDR3 DNA follows: TGTGCCAGCAGCGAGGGAGGGGAAAATCAGCCCCAGCATTTT. Its protein product is CASSEGGENQPQHF.

The chain employs TRBV9 and TRBJ2-5, with D perhaps TRBD2 (6 bases). Trimming shortened V by 4 bases and J by 1 base, and 14 bases separated the two germline ends. Germline assignment: CDR1 SGDLS and CDR2 YYNGEE. This CDR3 has 15 amino acids. This CDR3 is CASSPSLGGQETQYF. Written as DNA, the CDR3 is TGTGCCAGCAGCCCTTCCCTCGGGGGCCAAGAGACCCAGTACTTC. The entire variable domain, with the rest obtained from reference TRBV9 and TRBJ2-5, is as follows: DSGVTQTPKHLITATGQRVTLRCSPRSGDLSVYWYQQSLDQGLQFLIQYYNGEERAKGNILERFSAQQFPDLHSELNLSSLELGDSALYFCASSPSLGGQETQYFGPGTRLLVL.

This clone was recorded once. The chain employs TRBV9 and TRBJ2-2; 7 bases map to TRBD1. This CDR3 has 16 residues. V lost 0 bases to trimming and J lost 6 bases; unmatched junction nucleotides: 8. CDR1 and CDR2 from the germline V gene are SGDLS and YYNGEE. CDR3 DNA: TGTGCCAGCAGCGTAGTTCTAGGGGGCGACGCCGGGGAGCTGTTTTTT. Translated: CASSVVLGGDAGELFF.

The gene calls are TRBV6-5 and TRBJ1-1; maybe TRBD1 (5 bases). The CDR3 runs 13 residues. CDR1 MNHEY and CDR2 SVGAGI come from the germline V gene. V lost 0 bases, J lost 5 bases, and 7 bases lay in between. CDR3 bases: TGTGCCAGCAGTTACTCCCAGGGTACTGAAGCTTTCTTT. Its translation is CASSYSQGTEAFF.

CDR3 sequence: CAWTGVSNEQFF. CDR3 nucleotides: TGTGCCTGGACGGGGGTGTCAAATGAGCAGTTCTTC. The J gene is TRBJ2-1, the V gene TRBV30, with D possibly being TRBD2 (6 bases). V shed 4 bases and J shed 7 bases, with 11 bases lying between them. CDR3 length equals 12 residues. Germline V gives CDR1 GTSNPN, CDR2 SVGIG (reference sequence).